Each of the 27 T cell receptor beta chains below was sequenced from the same sample in a study of long-term antiretroviral therapy in people with HIV. Investigators performed immunoSEQ version v3.0 at survey level. The data were produced by immunoSEQ multiplex PCR, yet TCRdb's version contains in-frame clones alone and is incomplete. The sample lists under 5,500 clones, more than 70% occurring once. This specimen consisted of unsorted PBMCs, obtained 1.3 years after starting antiretroviral therapy. The receptor source for this set is a woman between 45 and 60 years old with HIV.

The chain has TRBV19 and TRBJ2-1; D may be TRBD1 (6 bases). Trimming cost V 7 bases and J 5 bases, with 12 bases left between them. The CDR3 has 13 amino acids. Germline V gene lookup returns CDR1 LNHDA and CDR2 SQIVND (reference sequence). The DNA for the CDR3 is TGTGCCAGTACCCACAGGGAAGACAATGAGCAGTTCTTC. It translates to CASTHREDNEQFF.

The chain combines TRBV18 with TRBJ1-2; 11 bases match TRBD1. The CDR3 consists of 14 residues. V shed 3 bases and J 7 bases; nucleotides not matched to a gene: 4. The germline V gene encodes CDR1 KGHSH and CDR2 LQKENI. The CDR3: CASSPWTGGFGYTF. The CDR3 DNA reads TGTGCCAGCTCACCCTGGACAGGGGGCTTTGGCTACACCTTC.

The rearrangement joins TRBV11-2 to TRBJ1-6; TRBD1 matches 7 bases. Trimming took 7 bases from V and 7 from J; bases not matched to a gene: 16. CDR1 and CDR2 from the germline V gene are SGHAT and FQNNGV. There are 17 residues in the CDR3. CDR3 nucleotides: TGTGCCAGCACCCAGAGGCGCACAGGGGCTCAAAATTCACCCCTCCACTTT. It encodes CASTQRRTGAQNSPLHF.

The chain employs TRBV27 and TRBJ1-5; 8 nucleotides line up with TRBD1. The CDR3 spans 17 residues. V gave up 3 bases and J gave up 3 bases; unmatched junction bases: 10. Germline CDR1 and CDR2: MNHEY and SMNVEV (reference sequence). CDR3 coding DNA: TGTGCCAGCAGTTTGGCTGGCGGGCAGGGGGCCAATCAGCCCCAGCATTTT. Amino acids: CASSLAGGQGANQPQHF.

The genes are TRBV6-6 and TRBJ1-2; 12 bases map to TRBD1. V lost 5 bases, J lost 8 bases, and 9 bases stayed unmatched. The CDR3 totals 15 residues. Germline V gene data show CDR1 as MNHNY and CDR2 as SVGAGI (reference sequence). This CDR3 is CASSLPGQGAKGYTF. CDR3 sequence (DNA): TGTGCCAGCAGTCTACCGGGACAGGGGGCCAAGGGCTACACCTTC.

This chain connects TRBV21-1 to TRBJ2-7; the D call of TRBD2 is as the table states it, not checked on the DNA. TRBV21-1 is deemed a pseudogene. The CDR3 consists of 12 residues. The CDR3 DNA is TGTGCCAGCAGCGGACTAGCGGGGGGAGAGTACGTC. As protein: CASSGLAGGEYV.

This rearrangement joins TRBV6-6 to TRBJ2-6; D may match TRBD1 or TRBD2 (5 bases each). Between the trimmed V and J ends, which lost 6 bases and 4 bases, there was a span of 16 bases. CDR1 MNHNY and CDR2 SVGAGI come from the germline V gene (reference sequence). The CDR3 contains 16 residues. The CDR3 protein is CASRPGPSGGANVLTF. As DNA, the CDR3 is TGTGCCAGCAGGCCGGGACCCTCGGGGGGGGCCAACGTCCTGACTTTC.

The CDR3 reads CASSRQQGAGGYTF. Here the CDR3 DNA reads TGTGCCAGCAGCCGACAACAGGGGGCCGGCGGCTACACCTTC. The chain combines TRBV11-2 with TRBJ1-2; TRBD1 aligns across 9 bases. The CDR3 is 14 amino acids. Trimming took 5 bases from V and 8 from J; bases not matched to a gene: 9. Germline V CDR1 and CDR2: SGHAT, FQNNGV.

This rearrangement joins TRBV2 to TRBJ1-5, with D possibly TRBD1 on 5 matching bases. Trimming stripped 6 bases from V and 0 bases from J, with 12 bases between. The CDR3 is 15 residues long. Per the germline V gene, CDR1 is SNHLY and CDR2 is FYNNEI. DNA for the CDR3: TGTGCCAGCAGGCCAGGGCCCTATAGCAATCAGCCCCAGCATTTT. This sequence encodes CASRPGPYSNQPQHF.

The chain carries TRBV6-1 and TRBJ2-7; D unresolved. This CDR3 spans 15 amino acids. Germline V lookup: CDR1 MNHNS, CDR2 SASEGT. V shed 1 base and J shed 5 bases, with 15 bases lying between them. The CDR3, as DNA: TGTGCCAGCAGTGAAGGGTACAGTCCTGGGGACGAGCAGTACTTC. Protein product: CASSEGYSPGDEQYF.

This rearrangement joins TRBV10-1 to TRBJ2-7; TRBD1 matches 7 bases. The CDR3 sequence is 11 residues long. After removal of 6 bases from V and 5 bases from J, the junction contained 1 base not matched to a gene. The germline gives CDR1 WNHNN, CDR2 SYGVQD (reference sequence). In DNA form, the CDR3 reads TGCGCCAGCAGCGACAGGGACGAGCAGTACGTC. Protein product: CASSDRDEQYV.

The V call is TRBV7-3, the J call TRBJ1-5; D uncertain. The V and J ends lost 1 base and 2 bases respectively, with 21 bases between them. The CDR3 loop spans 19 amino acids. Germline CDR1 reads SGHTA; CDR2 reads FQGTGA. This CDR3 reads CASSLNVFGNPRGNQPQHF. CDR3 nucleotides: TGTGCCAGCAGCTTAAATGTCTTCGGGAACCCGAGGGGCAATCAGCCCCAGCATTTT.

The chain links TRBV11-2 to TRBJ1-4; the D gene is possibly TRBD1 (6 bases). Germline V gene sequence: CDR1 SGHAT, CDR2 FQNNGV. The CDR3 is 12 residues long. Trimming cost V 1 base and J 12 bases, with 9 bases left between them. Here the CDR3 reads CASSLVKGELFF. CDR3 in DNA: TGTGCCAGCAGCTTAGTAAAGGGGGAACTGTTTTTT.

J is TRBJ2-7 and V is TRBV20-1, with TRBD1 as a possible D gene (5 bases). V lost 5 bases, J lost 7 bases, and 12 bases lay in between. CDR3 length: 11 amino acids. CDR1 is DFQATT and CDR2 is SNEGSKA in the germline V gene (reference sequence). The CDR3 protein is CSAPGPTEQYF. DNA of the CDR3: TGCAGTGCTCCAGGGCCTACGGAGCAGTACTTC.

The J gene is TRBJ1-1, the V gene TRBV2, with D unresolved. Per the germline V gene, CDR1 is SNHLY and CDR2 is FYNNEI. The CDR3 totals 13 residues. V was shortened by 7 bases and J by 4 bases, with 13 bases between the two germline ends. CDR3 nucleotide sequence: TGTGCCAGCATAAGCAACCCGGGCACTGAAGCTTTCTTT. Translation: CASISNPGTEAFF.

J is TRBJ2-5 and V is TRBV19, with TRBD1 matching 8 bases. V dropped 3 bases and J dropped 14; count of bases not matched to a gene: 5. The germline V gene encodes CDR1 LNHDA and CDR2 SQIVND (reference sequence). CDR3 size: 11 residues. The DNA of the CDR3 is TGTGCCAGTAGTATCCGGGACAGGATTTACTTC. This gives the protein CASSIRDRIYF.

This chain connects TRBV7-2 to TRBJ2-3, with TRBD2 matching over 12 bases. V lost 3 bases and J lost 9; bases outside the gene matches: 7. Germline-derived CDR1 and CDR2 are SGHTA and FQGNSA. This CDR3 has 15 residues. CDR3 in DNA: TGTGCCAGCAGCTTTCCCGCTAGCGGGGGGGGAACGCAGTATTTT. It codes for CASSFPASGGGTQYF.

The chain joins TRBV2 to TRBJ2-7; TRBD2 matches 8 bases. V trimming: 3 bases; J trimming: 2 bases; junction bases outside the gene matches: 9. The CDR3 sequence is 16 residues long. The germline V gene encodes CDR1 SNHLY and CDR2 FYNNEI. The CDR3 reads CASSDTGSGGPYEQYF. The CDR3 coding sequence is TGTGCCAGCAGTGACACGGGGAGCGGGGGACCCTACGAGCAGTACTTC.

This clone was detected only once. The genes are TRBV4-2 and TRBJ1-3; D is ambiguous. Per germline, CDR1 LGHNA and CDR2 YNFKEQ. This CDR3 has 15 residues. Trimming stripped 1 base from V and 1 base from J, with 8 bases between. CDR3 amino acids: CASSQVRGSGNTIYF. DNA for the CDR3: TGTGCCAGCAGCCAAGTTAGAGGTTCTGGAAACACCATATATTTT.

V usage is TRBV6-1 and J usage is TRBJ1-5, with 8 nucleotides matching TRBD1. The V segment lost 4 bases and the J segment 6 bases; nucleotides outside the gene matches: 14. Germline V lookup: CDR1 MNHNS, CDR2 SASEGT. The CDR3 has 17 amino acids. The CDR3 sequence is CASSGYTGQGGLQPQHF. In nucleotides, the CDR3 is TGTGCCAGCAGTGGTTACACAGGACAGGGAGGTCTTCAGCCCCAGCATTTT.

This chain uses TRBV5-1 with TRBJ1-1; D ambiguous. Trimming removed 3 bases at V and 2 bases at J, with 17 bases between. Germline V lookup: CDR1 SGHRS, CDR2 YFSETQ. This CDR3 is built from 16 residues. Written as DNA, the CDR3 is TGCGCCAGCAGCTCGACTCCGGGATCCCAAAACACTGAAGCTTTCTTT. This encodes CASSSTPGSQNTEAFF.

A single count supports this clone. V usage is TRBV18 and J usage is TRBJ1-2; no firm D call. The CDR3 is 16 residues long. V lost 0 bases to trimming and J lost 1 base, with 12 bases between them. From germline, CDR1 is KGHSH and CDR2 LQKENI. The CDR3 region has the DNA TGTGCCAGCTCACCACCGCTTGGAACCCTTAACTATGGCTACACCTTC. Residues: CASSPPLGTLNYGYTF.

The chain employs TRBV18 and TRBJ2-1, with D hard to call. Trimming shortened V by 3 bases and J by 7 bases, and 7 bases separated the two germline ends. Germline CDR1 reads KGHSH; CDR2 reads LQKENI. The length of the CDR3 is 12 residues. The DNA for the CDR3 is TGTGCCAGCTCACCCGCTGGGAATGAGCAGTTCTTC. It codes for CASSPAGNEQFF.

The chain couples TRBV7-8 to TRBJ1-5, with a possible D match to TRBD1 (6 bases). CDR3 length equals 16 residues. Germline lookup yields CDR1 SGHVS and CDR2 FQNEAQ. Deletions cut 1 base from V and 3 bases from J, with 13 bases between. The CDR3 loop is CASSLGGANDNQPQHF. The CDR3 coding sequence is TGTGCCAGCAGCTTAGGGGGGGCTAATGACAATCAGCCCCAGCATTTT.

The chain combines TRBV10-3 with TRBJ1-1, with no clear D. This CDR3 spans 11 amino acids. Germline CDR1 reads ENHRY; CDR2 reads SYGVKD. The V gene lost 6 bases and the J gene lost 1 base, with 3 bases spanning the gap. CDR3 coding DNA: TGTGCCATCAGGGGGAACACTGAAGCTTTCTTT. It translates to CAIRGNTEAFF.

The gene calls are TRBV10-3 and TRBJ1-2; D remains unclear. The CDR3 has 11 amino acids. Germline lookup yields CDR1 ENHRY and CDR2 SYGVKD. V gave up 4 bases and J gave up 8 bases, with 8 bases separating them. In nucleotides, the CDR3 is TGTGCCATCAGTGGAGGCGACGGCTACACCTTC. Amino acids: CAISGGDGYTF.

V gene TRBV4-2 combines with J gene TRBJ2-3, with TRBD2 matching over 10 bases. V lost 6 bases to trimming and J lost 2 bases; unmatched junction nucleotides: 5. Germline CDR1 is LGHNA and CDR2 is YNFKEQ. This CDR3 has 15 amino acids. CDR3 amino acids: CASSPGLAATDTQYF. As DNA, the CDR3 is TGTGCCAGCAGTCCCGGACTAGCGGCCACAGATACGCAGTATTTT.